These 10 T cell receptor beta chains were all obtained from the same sample, sequenced in a study of human T cells and chemical hapten exposure. Documented time point: pre-sensitization, week 0. Noted treatment: therapeutic diphenylcyclopropenone sensitization with weekly scalp DPC. MiXCR was run by TCRdb on the RACE reads, yielding one entry per CDR3 protein. The sample carries 380,000 or so distinct CDR3 sequences, 5% to 6.5% recorded once. This sample comprised whole blood, obtained in connection with sensitization to the hapten diphenylcyclopropenone (DPC). These receptors were obtained from a woman younger than 35 with alopecia areata. Some clones in this sample may be carry-over from other donors' samples.

This clonotype was seen only a few times. The rearrangement links TRBV15 to TRBJ1-5; no firm D call. V lost 1 base and J 7 bases, leaving 2 bases between the germline ends. Per germline, CDR1 LNHNV and CDR2 YYDKDF (reference sequence). The CDR3 totals 11 residues. CDR3 amino acids: CATSRGQPQHF. The CDR3 bases are TGTGCCACCAGCAGAGGACAGCCCCAGCATTTT.

CDR3 sequence reads: CASSPISRGADTQYF. CDR3 sequence (DNA): TGTGCCAGCAGTCCCATCTCCAGGGGTGCAGATACGCAGTATTTT. V is TRBV12-3 or TRBV12-4 and J is TRBJ2-3; the D gene is possibly TRBD1 (6 bases). V lost 5 bases and J lost 4, with 16 bases in between. CDR3 length: 15 amino acids.

This clonotype has ten or more counts. The rearrangement links TRBV28 to TRBJ1-1; the D is unclear. The germline gives CDR1 MDHEN, CDR2 SYDVKM. This CDR3 contains 13 residues. The ends were cut back, 1 base at V and 2 bases at J, with 5 bases in the middle. The CDR3 here is CASSLLVNTEAFF. CDR3 in DNA: TGTGCCAGCAGTTTATTGGTCAACACTGAAGCTTTCTTT.

The chain joins TRBV7-2 to TRBJ2-3; D assignment may be TRBD1 or TRBD2 (6 bases each). This CDR3 has 14 residues. The V and J ends lost 6 bases and 6 bases respectively, with 16 bases between them. Germline loops: CDR1 SGHTA, CDR2 FQGNSA. The CDR3 here is CASSFRLGGDTQYF. CDR3 bases: TGTGCCAGCAGTTTTAGACTGGGGGGCGATACGCAGTATTTT.

This clonotype came up many times. The chain has TRBV6-2 or TRBV6-3 and TRBJ1-1; D is perhaps TRBD1 (5 bases). This CDR3 is built from 13 residues. V lost 7 bases and J lost 6, with 15 bases in between. Germline V gene data show CDR1 as MNHEY and CDR2 as SVGEGT. The CDR3 region is CASTQRQWAEAFF. CDR3 in DNA: TGTGCCAGCACCCAAAGACAGTGGGCTGAAGCTTTCTTT.

This clonotype was seen a few times. The chain employs TRBV28 and TRBJ1-4, with TRBD1 identical over 8 bases. Germline lookup yields CDR1 MDHEN and CDR2 SYDVKM. V dropped 6 bases and J dropped 8; count of bases not matched to a gene: 17. The length of the CDR3 is 17 residues. The CDR3 region is CASSHDRGWGLGEKLFF. As DNA, the CDR3 is TGTGCCAGCAGCCACGACAGGGGATGGGGCCTGGGGGAAAAACTGTTTTTT.

This clonotype came up many times. This rearrangement joins TRBV21-1 to TRBJ2-4; the table's D call of TRBD2 was not tested on the DNA. TRBV21-1 counts as a pseudogene. CDR3 size: 18 residues. The CDR3 bases are TGTGCCAGCAGCTTTCCTGGACTAGCTGTTCTAGCCAAAAACATTCAGTACTTC. Its translation: CASSFPGLAVLAKNIQYF.

This clonotype was observed at least ten times. The chain joins TRBV27 to TRBJ2-3; no definite D call. The V gene lost 3 bases and the J gene lost 1 base, with 5 bases spanning the gap. This CDR3 region has 13 residues. Germline V gene data show CDR1 as MNHEY and CDR2 as SMNVEV (reference sequence). As DNA, the CDR3 is TGTGCCAGCAGTTTCACCCGCACAGATACGCAGTATTTT. This translates into CASSFTRTDTQYF.

This clonotype was found many times. The CDR3 protein is CASSRPGAGELFF. The CDR3 DNA sequence: TGTGCCAGCAGCCGTCCTGGGGCCGGGGAGCTGTTTTTT. The chain carries TRBV12-3 or TRBV12-4 and TRBJ2-2, with D unclear. This CDR3 is built from 13 residues. V lost 6 bases and J 6 bases, leaving 11 bases between the germline ends.

As to this clonotype: Given a much more abundant clone one base away, this may be a read error. This chain connects TRBV3-1 to TRBJ1-4; possibly TRBD1 for D (6 bases). This CDR3 contains 14 residues. Germline V gene sequence: CDR1 LGHDT, CDR2 YNNKEL (reference sequence). The CDR3 DNA follows: TGTACCAGCAGCCTGAGGGGGAATAATGAAAAACTGTTTTTT. Translating it yields CTSSLRGNNEKLFF.